What follows are 29 T cell receptor beta chains derived from one specimen sequenced in a study of pediatric ulcerative colitis. Rectal tissue came from one to two pinch biopsies taken at colonoscopy. Clones were sequenced by immunoSEQ multiplex PCR, and TCRdb holds only the in-frame ones, with some missing. The sample shows about 36,000 clones, more than 70% of them seen only once. The sequencing sample was made of gut tissue. The origin of the receptors is a boy between 10 and 17 years old with moderate ulcerative colitis.

V is TRBV2 and J is TRBJ2-3, with TRBD2 matching 8 bases. The V segment lost 10 bases and the J segment 5 bases; nucleotides outside the gene matches: 8. The CDR3 has 13 amino acids. Germline values: CDR1 SNHLY, CDR2 FYNNEI. CDR3 in amino acids: CANQREIGDTQYF. CDR3 nucleotide sequence: TGTGCCAACCAGCGGGAGATCGGAGATACGCAGTATTTT.

This clone has just a few counts. The rearrangement uses TRBV5-1 and TRBJ2-7; perhaps TRBD2 as D (6 bases). CDR3 size: 14 residues. Germline lookup yields CDR1 SGHRS and CDR2 YFSETQ. V was cut by 3 bases and J by 2 bases, with 12 bases left in between. The CDR3 loop reads CASSSGDGTYEQYF. The DNA of the CDR3 is TGCGCCAGCAGCTCGGGGGACGGAACCTACGAGCAGTACTTC.

The chain carries TRBV28 and TRBJ1-1; TRBD1 is a possible D gene (5 bases). Germline CDR1 and CDR2: MDHEN and SYDVKM. This CDR3 contains 14 residues. The ends were cut back, 5 bases at V and 4 bases at J, with 14 bases in the middle. In DNA form, the CDR3 reads TGTGCCAGCAGTGGGGCAGGGAGTTTCACTGAAGCTTTCTTT. Encoded protein: CASSGAGSFTEAFF.

CDR3 sequence reads: CAWSKGGGNTEAFF. CDR3 coding DNA: TGTGCCTGGAGTAAGGGGGGCGGGAACACTGAAGCTTTCTTT. The rearrangement joins TRBV30 to TRBJ1-1, with D possibly matching TRBD1 (6 bases). Looked up from germline, CDR1 is GTSNPN and CDR2 is SVGIG (reference sequence). The ends were cut back, 2 bases at V and 1 base at J, with 11 bases in the middle. The CDR3 sequence is 14 residues long.

The genes are TRBV19 and TRBJ2-7; D might be TRBD1 (5 bases). This CDR3 region has 14 residues. V was shortened by 7 bases and J by 1 base, with 14 bases between the two germline ends. Looked up from germline, CDR1 is LNHDA and CDR2 is SQIVND (reference sequence). CDR3 in amino acids: CASKPVGASYEQYF. CDR3 bases: TGTGCCAGTAAACCCGTAGGGGCGTCCTACGAGCAGTACTTC.

In its sample, this clone was seen a few times. This chain connects TRBV5-8 to TRBJ1-5; D is undetermined. V dropped 4 bases and J dropped 0 bases, with 5 bases sitting between them. The CDR3 extends over 13 amino acids. The V gene's germline CDR1 is SGHTS and CDR2 YDEGEE. The CDR3 region has the DNA TGTGCCAGCAGCCTGTATAGCAATCAGCCCCAGCATTTT. It translates to CASSLYSNQPQHF.

As DNA, the CDR3 is TGCAGTGCTAGAGAGTCGGAGACCCAGTACTTC. Its protein is CSARESETQYF. V usage is TRBV20-1 and J usage is TRBJ2-5; no reliable D call. Germline CDR1 DFQATT, CDR2 SNEGSKA (reference sequence). V dropped 0 bases and J dropped 5 bases, with 4 bases sitting between them. The CDR3 covers 11 residues.

This chain joins TRBV21-1 and TRBJ2-1. TRBV21-1 is a pseudogene. The length of the CDR3 is 17 residues. CDR3 sequence (DNA): TGTGCCAGCAGCAAAGCCGGCTGCCAGGGGGGGTACAATGAGCAGTTCTTC. Amino acid sequence: CASSKAGCQGGYNEQFF.

The chain combines TRBV11-2 with TRBJ1-1; D gene unclear. Germline CDR1 and CDR2: SGHAT and FQNNGV. CDR3 length: 16 amino acids. Deletions cut 1 base from V and 0 bases from J, with 12 bases between. The CDR3 spells CASSLAIVPMNTEAFF. CDR3 nucleotides: TGTGCCAGCAGCTTAGCTATCGTACCTATGAACACTGAAGCTTTCTTT. The whole variable domain, remainder taken from reference TRBV11-2 and TRBJ1-1, is EAGVAQSPRYKIIEKRQSVAFWCNPISGHATLYWYQQILGQGPKLLIQFQNNGVVDDSQLPKDRFSAERLKGVDSTLKIQPAKLEDSAVYLCASSLAIVPMNTEAFFGQGTRLTVV.

The rearrangement joins TRBV6-1 to TRBJ2-7; 7 bases align to TRBD1. The CDR3 loop spans 14 amino acids. CDR1 is MNHNS, CDR2 SASEGT, per germline. With V trimmed by 6 bases and J by 2 bases, 7 bases remained unmatched. This CDR3 is CASRDHRGAYEQYF. In DNA, the CDR3 is TGTGCCAGCAGGGACCACAGGGGAGCCTACGAGCAGTACTTC.

This chain uses TRBV5-1 with TRBJ2-7; 10 bases map to TRBD1. CDR3 length: 13 residues. From germline, CDR1 is SGHRS and CDR2 YFSETQ. V dropped 2 bases and J dropped 6; count of bases not matched to a gene: 2. The CDR3 nucleotides are TGCGCCAGCAGCTTAGGACAGGGGGGCGAGCAGTACTTC. The encoded protein is CASSLGQGGEQYF.

V and J are TRBV7-2 and TRBJ1-2; D perhaps matches TRBD1 (6 bases). V lost 2 bases, J lost 0 bases, and 16 bases lay in between. This CDR3 comprises 17 residues. CDR1 is SGHTA and CDR2 is FQGNSA in the germline V gene. DNA for the CDR3: TGTGCCAGCAGCTTAAGGGGGTGGCAGGCGACTAACTATGGCTACACCTTC. It is translated as CASSLRGWQATNYGYTF.

The chain joins TRBV6-6 to TRBJ2-7; 8 nucleotides agree with TRBD2. The germline V gene encodes CDR1 MNHNY and CDR2 SVGAGI (reference sequence). The CDR3 runs 15 residues. Germline trimming cut 7 bases from V and 0 bases from J; bases unmatched to any gene: 8. The CDR3 bases are TGTGCCAGCAAACTCGCGGGAGGCGCCTCCTACGAGCAGTACTTC. Translation: CASKLAGGASYEQYF.

The chain carries TRBV7-8 and TRBJ2-3; TRBD2 matches at 8 bases. The CDR3 covers 16 residues. CDR1 SGHVS and CDR2 FQNEAQ come from the germline V gene. V lost 4 bases to trimming and J lost 2 bases; unmatched junction nucleotides: 8. CDR3 sequence: CASSSAAGALTDTQYF. The CDR3 DNA reads as TGTGCCAGCAGCTCAGCAGCGGGGGCTCTCACAGATACGCAGTATTTT.

V usage is TRBV6-1 and J usage is TRBJ2-1; D unclear. The CDR3 is 16 amino acids. Germline lookup yields CDR1 MNHNS and CDR2 SASEGT. V was shortened by 1 base and J by 4 bases, with 14 bases between the two germline ends. The CDR3 region is CASSEGVGFGYNEQFF. The CDR3 bases are TGTGCCAGCAGTGAAGGGGTGGGCTTCGGTTACAATGAGCAGTTCTTC.

The CDR3 loop is CASSQDFPESYEQYF. For the CDR3, the DNA is TGCGCCAGCAGCCAAGATTTCCCTGAAAGCTACGAGCAGTACTTC. The chain couples TRBV4-1 to TRBJ2-7; D is unclear. The CDR3 is made up of 15 amino acids. The germline gives CDR1 MGHRA, CDR2 YSYEKL. Trimming pared 0 bases from V and 3 bases from J, leaving 12 bases between.

J is TRBJ1-1 and V is TRBV7-2; D remains unclear. Trimming removed 1 base at V and 1 base at J, with 10 bases between. Germline V gives CDR1 SGHTA, CDR2 FQGNSA. The CDR3 is made up of 15 amino acids. The CDR3: CASSLEVGWNTEAFF. CDR3 nucleotide sequence: TGTGCCAGCAGCTTAGAAGTGGGATGGAACACTGAAGCTTTCTTT.

This clone showed up just once. V and J are TRBV19 and TRBJ1-1, with 7 bases matching TRBD1. The CDR3 covers 11 residues. CDR1 is LNHDA and CDR2 is SQIVND in the germline V gene (reference sequence). V shed 6 bases, J shed 6 bases, and the junction held 1 base outside the gene matches. CDR3 sequence (DNA): TGTGCCAGTAGAAGGGGGCCTGAAGCTTTCTTT. It codes for CASRRGPEAFF. The full variable domain, with the rest looked up from reference TRBV19 and TRBJ1-1, is DGGITQSPKYLFRKEGQNVTLSCEQNLNHDAMYWYRQDPGQGLRLIYYSQIVNDFQKGDIAEGYSVSREKKESFPLTVTSAQKNPTAFYLCASRRGPEAFFGQGTRLTVV.

The chain is built from TRBV30 and TRBJ1-2; weak D call: TRBD1 (6 bases). The CDR3 is made up of 15 amino acids. Germline values: CDR1 GTSNPN, CDR2 SVGIG (reference sequence). V gave up 5 bases and J gave up 3 bases, with 19 bases separating them. CDR3 nucleotide sequence: TGTGCCTGGCATCCCGGCGGGGGGCGCTACTATGGCTACACCTTC. As protein: CAWHPGGGRYYGYTF.

The J gene is TRBJ2-5, the V gene TRBV5-1; a possible D gene is TRBD2 (6 bases). The germline gives CDR1 SGHRS, CDR2 YFSETQ. CDR3 length: 16 amino acids. V was clipped by 0 bases and J by 5 bases, with 17 bases between them. In DNA form, the CDR3 reads TGCGCCAGCAGCTTGGTCACCGGGAGAGGAGGGGAGACCCAGTACTTC. It yields the protein CASSLVTGRGGETQYF.

The chain has TRBV5-1 and TRBJ1-1; 7 positions agree with TRBD1. The CDR3 has 15 amino acids. Germline lookup yields CDR1 SGHRS and CDR2 YFSETQ. J was trimmed by 0 bases and V by 6 bases; bases with no gene match: 8. The CDR3 sequence is CASNNRDSMNTEAFF. CDR3 in DNA: TGCGCCAGCAACAATCGGGACAGCATGAACACTGAAGCTTTCTTT. Drawing the rest from reference TRBV5-1 and TRBJ1-1, the complete variable domain is KAGVTQTPRYLIKTRGQQVTLSCSPISGHRSVSWYQQTPGQGLQFLFEYFSETQRNKGNFPGRFSGRQFSNSRSEMNVSTLELGDSALYLCASNNRDSMNTEAFFGQGTRLTVV.

In its sample, this clone was seen once. The chain joins TRBV18 to TRBJ2-5, with a possible D match to TRBD2 (5 bases). Trimming took 1 base from V and 5 from J, leaving 14 bases between them. Germline values: CDR1 KGHSH, CDR2 LQKENI. The CDR3 spans 15 residues. CDR3 amino acids: CASSPREGPAETQYF. The CDR3 nucleotides read TGTGCCAGCTCACCACGCGAGGGCCCTGCGGAGACCCAGTACTTC.

This chain uses TRBV4-3 with TRBJ2-5, with 12 bases that match TRBD2. Germline V gene sequence: CDR1 LGHNA, CDR2 YSLEER. The V and J ends lost 0 bases and 5 bases, in that order; junction bases with no gene match: 13. The length of the CDR3 is 19 residues. For the CDR3, the DNA is TGCGCCAGCAGCCAAGATCAAGGGCTAGCGGGGGGGCCGGCGGAGACCCAGTACTTC. Its protein is CASSQDQGLAGGPAETQYF.

This clone was observed a single time. The CDR3 nucleotides read TGTGCCAGCAGTGAATTTCCGGGACCGACCTACGAGCAGTACTTC. Residues: CASSEFPGPTYEQYF. The gene calls are TRBV2 and TRBJ2-7, with D perhaps TRBD1 or TRBD2 (5 bases each). Trimming left V 2 bases short and J 2 bases short, with 13 bases between. The CDR3 is made up of 15 amino acids. The germline V gene has CDR1 SNHLY and CDR2 FYNNEI.

The rearrangement links TRBV7-2 to TRBJ2-7; 7 bases are a match to TRBD2. V gave up 7 bases and J gave up 2 bases; unmatched junction bases: 8. The CDR3 loop spans 14 amino acids. Germline-derived CDR1 and CDR2 are SGHTA and FQGNSA. DNA for the CDR3: TGTGCCAGCAACGATTGGCGGGAGCCCTACGAGCAGTACTTC. This encodes CASNDWREPYEQYF.

This clone was seen a handful of times. The V and J genes are TRBV28 and TRBJ1-5; D may be TRBD1 (5 bases). V was shortened by 6 bases and J by 5 bases, with 17 bases between the two germline ends. CDR3 size: 15 residues. Germline CDR1 is MDHEN and CDR2 is SYDVKM. The CDR3 nucleotides are TGTGCCAGCAGACCCTTTTGGGGGGAGGATCAGCCCCAGCATTTT. Its translation: CASRPFWGEDQPQHF.

This chain connects TRBV11-2 to TRBJ2-7; 8 bases align to TRBD2. The CDR3 runs 13 residues. Germline V gives CDR1 SGHAT, CDR2 FQNNGV. Trimming took 7 bases from V and 7 from J; bases not matched to a gene: 9. Here the CDR3 reads CASTPGGAGEQYF. The CDR3 DNA reads as TGTGCCAGCACCCCCGGGGGGGCGGGGGAGCAGTACTTC.

The chain joins TRBV11-2 to TRBJ1-1, with 8 bases identical to TRBD1. V gave up 5 bases and J gave up 4 bases; unmatched junction bases: 6. CDR3 size: 14 residues. Germline V gene lookup returns CDR1 SGHAT and CDR2 FQNNGV. CDR3 in amino acids: CASSLRTGSTEAFF. The CDR3 DNA reads TGTGCCAGCAGCCTTCGGACAGGGTCCACTGAAGCTTTCTTT.

The rearrangement uses TRBV15 and TRBJ2-5, with unresolved D. V was trimmed by 1 base and J by 2 bases, leaving 8 bases between them. This CDR3 has 14 residues. CDR1 and CDR2 from the germline V gene are LNHNV and YYDKDF (reference sequence). The CDR3 sequence is CATSRALLQETQYF. The CDR3 DNA follows: TGTGCCACCAGCAGAGCTCTCCTACAAGAGACCCAGTACTTC.